This T cell receptor beta chain comes out of a study of blood T cell repertoires in COVID-19. Across the study: Whether acute or convalescent, the COVID-19 samples came from the United States, Italy and Spain. In each case, the material was cDNA or gDNA derived from T cells, B-cell-depleted T cells, or PBMCs.

Original data processing: Reference gene primers were amplified, and this amplification served to estimate nucleated cell counts. TCRdb's table, derived via immunoSEQ multiplex PCR, lists solely in-frame clones and lacks some. D and trimming come from the DNA, and the V and J calls and clone size come from that table. Of 55,000 to 80,000 clones listed, around 80% are singletons. Germline V gene data show CDR1 as KGHSH and CDR2 as LQKENI. The CDR3 extends over 15 amino acids. V trimming: 6 bases; J trimming: 0 bases; junction bases outside the gene matches: 3. This chain joins TRBV18 and TRBJ2-2; 8 bases map to TRBD1. The sequence was collected from a human donor in a cohort sampled during active COVID-19. Sample: peripheral blood. CDR3 nucleotide sequence: TGTGCCAGCTCGCGGGGACAGGCGAACACCGGGGAGCTGTTTTTT. Its translation: CASSRGQANTGELFF.